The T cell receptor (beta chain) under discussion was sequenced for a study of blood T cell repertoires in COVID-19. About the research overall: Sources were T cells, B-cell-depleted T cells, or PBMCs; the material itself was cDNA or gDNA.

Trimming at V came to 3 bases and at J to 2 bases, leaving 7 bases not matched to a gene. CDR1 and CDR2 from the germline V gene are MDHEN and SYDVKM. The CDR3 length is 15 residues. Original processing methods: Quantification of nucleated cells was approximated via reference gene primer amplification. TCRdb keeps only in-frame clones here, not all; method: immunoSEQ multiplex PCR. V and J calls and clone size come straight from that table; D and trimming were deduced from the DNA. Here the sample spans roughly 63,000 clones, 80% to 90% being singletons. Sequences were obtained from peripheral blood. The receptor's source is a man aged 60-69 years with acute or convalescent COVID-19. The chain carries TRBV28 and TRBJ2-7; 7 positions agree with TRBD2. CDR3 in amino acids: CASSLLGGKAYEQYF. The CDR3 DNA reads TGTGCCAGCAGTTTGTTGGGAGGGAAAGCCTACGAGCAGTACTTC. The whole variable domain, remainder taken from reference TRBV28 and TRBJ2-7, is DVKVTQSSRYLVKRTGEKVFLECVQDMDHENMFWYRQDPGLGLRLIYFSYDVKMKEKGDIPEGYSVSREKKERFSLILESASTNQTSMYLCASSLLGGKAYEQYFGPGTRLTVT.